This T cell receptor beta chain was sequenced during a study of blood T cells in healthy people across ages (dated by TCRdb to about 2015). Describing the broader study: In model experiments, roughly one uniquely barcoded TCR beta cDNA molecule per two T cells was captured by template switching. To avoid experimental bias, donors of different ages were distributed randomly across sequencing lanes. Using the same blood draw, the study looked at two additional independent replicas of 1 million unique cDNA reads for two donors, one aged 18 to 30 and the other aged 80 or older. Four age groups were formed from the donors: young (average roughly 16 years), middle-aged (more than 35), aged (about 68) and long-lived (around 82). To track age-related changes in TCR beta repertoire diversity, the study relied on deep sequencing normalized with unique cDNA molecular identifiers.

Receptor libraries were prepared by 5' RACE. Sequencing used an Illumina HiSeq 2500. The second PCR ran for roughly 7 to 11 cycles and used a J-beta primer mix along with a sample-barcoded 5' primer. A unique molecular identifier was introduced onto each TCR beta cDNA molecule by a template-switch 5' adaptor carrying 12 random nucleotides. Each sample yielded at least 3 million CDR3-containing paired-end reads. All of the RNA was converted into first-strand cDNA using the Mint cDNA synthesis kit, with a TRBC-specific oligonucleotide serving as the primer. All cDNA was treated with uracil-DNA glycosylase and then went through a first 18-cycle PCR with the universal primers M1SS and BC2_uni_R. The study's processing was this. Normalization of each sample was performed by random selection of 1 million high-quality reads, each carrying a distinct molecular identifier. Reads with shared molecular identifiers were discarded instead of being binned into consensus sequences. MiTCR, set to a Q25 quality threshold and the strictest error-elimination algorithm, was used for CDR3 identification, clonotype clustering and error correction. A nonparametric unseen species model using Euler transformation provided a lower-bound estimate of total TCR beta diversity. TCRdb passed the public sequencing reads through fastp at Q25 and MiXCR, retaining productive beta sequences. For every CDR3 protein sequence, its rows merge into one entry that carries the most common genes and DNA. The V and J calls, along with clone size, are taken from TCRdb and not from the paper's own processing. Counted in this sample were 700,000 to 850,000 distinct CDR3 sequences; 53% of them appeared once. The ten top clones hold about 42% of the sample.

Regarding this clonotype: The antigen it recognizes is unknown. Base quality data are lacking; no much larger clone is found one base away.

Reading from cysteine to phenylalanine, the CDR3 counts 15 amino acids. Only the CDR3 region is kept as DNA, spanning 45 bases read in frame from base 1. The germline V gene sets CDR1 to SGHVS and CDR2 to FNYEAQ. Ends trimmed: V by 5 bases, J by 12 bases; bases unmatched to a gene: 14. Broader findings and caveats from the paper: Estimates of total diversity based on one million sequenced T cells were considered lower bounds and underestimates. Compared with the aged group, the long-lived group had more naive CD4+ T cells, fewer expanded clones and increased TCR diversity, suggesting age selection. Because the CMV infection status of the donors was unknown, age-related changes in expanded clonotypes may potentially have been confounded. Observed TCR beta diversity per million T cells fell roughly linearly with age, and a significant reduction was already apparent by age approximately 41. The percentage of naive T cells measured by flow cytometry correlated strongly with observed TCR beta diversity. Because profiling used bulk unsorted PBMCs, naive and antigen-experienced compartments could not be compared conclusively.

Systemically healthy Caucasian individuals from Russia, 35 to 40 in total and aged about 6 to 100 years, were included as donors. Roughly 9 milliliters of peripheral blood were drawn from each donor into EDTA-treated Vacutainer tubes. PBMCs were isolated by Ficoll-Paque density-gradient centrifugation, with at least 6 million obtained per sample. Total RNA, at least 6 micrograms per sample, was extracted from PBMCs with Trizol reagent. The percentages of naive CD45RAhigh/CD27high T cells were determined by flow cytometry on a PBMC aliquot from every donor. Sample: blood. The receptor comes from a man older than 75 in good health. This sequence uses TRBV7-6 and TRBJ2-1; 9 nucleotides in the junction match TRBD2. The CDR3 corresponds to CASSPAFKREDGQFF. In nucleotides, the sequence is TGTGCCAGCAGCCCCGCCTTTAAGCGGGAGGACGGGCAGTTCTTC.